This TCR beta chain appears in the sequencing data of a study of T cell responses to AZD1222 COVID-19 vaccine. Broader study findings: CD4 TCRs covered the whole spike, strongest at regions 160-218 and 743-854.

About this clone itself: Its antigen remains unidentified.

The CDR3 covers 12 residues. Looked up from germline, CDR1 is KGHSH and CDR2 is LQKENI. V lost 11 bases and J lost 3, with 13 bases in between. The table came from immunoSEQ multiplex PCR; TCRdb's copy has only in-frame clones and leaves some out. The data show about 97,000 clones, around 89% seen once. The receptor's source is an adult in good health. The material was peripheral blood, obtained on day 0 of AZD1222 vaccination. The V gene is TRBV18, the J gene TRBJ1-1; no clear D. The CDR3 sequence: CAGVGSDTEAFF. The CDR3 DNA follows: TGTGCCGGGGTCGGGTCGGACACTGAAGCTTTCTTT.